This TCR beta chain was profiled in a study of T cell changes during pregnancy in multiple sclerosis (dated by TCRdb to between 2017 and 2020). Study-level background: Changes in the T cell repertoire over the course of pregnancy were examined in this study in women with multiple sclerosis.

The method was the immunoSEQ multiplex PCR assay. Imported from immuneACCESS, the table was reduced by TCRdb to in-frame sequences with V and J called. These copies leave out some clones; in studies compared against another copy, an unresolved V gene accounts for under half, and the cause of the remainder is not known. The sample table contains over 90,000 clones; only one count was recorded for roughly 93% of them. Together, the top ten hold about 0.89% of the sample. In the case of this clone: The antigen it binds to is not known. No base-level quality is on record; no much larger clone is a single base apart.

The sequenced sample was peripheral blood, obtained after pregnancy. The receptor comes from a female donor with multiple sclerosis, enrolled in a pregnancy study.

The DNA sequence is as follows: TGTGCCAGCAGCTTCCGGACAGGACAACACTACGAGCAGTACTTC. Translated, this gives CASSFRTGQHYEQYF. The sequence links TRBV7-9 to TRBJ2-7; 7 bases in between match TRBD1. For this chain, trimming is 3 bases at the V end and 3 bases at the J end, and the number of junction bases without a gene match is 8. Reading from cysteine to phenylalanine, the CDR3 counts 15 amino acids. The read is trimmed to its CDR3 DNA, 45 bases read in frame from base 1. Based on the germline V gene (reference sequence), the CDR1 and CDR2 sequences are SEHNR and FQNEAQ.